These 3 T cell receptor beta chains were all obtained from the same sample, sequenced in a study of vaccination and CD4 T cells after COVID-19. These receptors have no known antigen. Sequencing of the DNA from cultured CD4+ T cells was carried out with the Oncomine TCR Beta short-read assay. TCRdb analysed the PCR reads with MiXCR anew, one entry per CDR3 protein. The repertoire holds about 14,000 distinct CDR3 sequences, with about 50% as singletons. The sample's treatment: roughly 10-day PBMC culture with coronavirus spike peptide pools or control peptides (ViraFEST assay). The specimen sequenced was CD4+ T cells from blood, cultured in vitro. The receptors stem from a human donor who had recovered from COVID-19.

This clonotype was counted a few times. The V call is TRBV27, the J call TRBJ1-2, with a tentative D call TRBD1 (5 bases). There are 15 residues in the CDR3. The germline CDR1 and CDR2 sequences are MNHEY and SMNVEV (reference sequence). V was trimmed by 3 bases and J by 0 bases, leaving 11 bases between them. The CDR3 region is CASSLSGTTNYGYTF. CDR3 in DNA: TGTGCCAGCAGTTTGTCAGGGACTACTAACTATGGCTACACCTTC.

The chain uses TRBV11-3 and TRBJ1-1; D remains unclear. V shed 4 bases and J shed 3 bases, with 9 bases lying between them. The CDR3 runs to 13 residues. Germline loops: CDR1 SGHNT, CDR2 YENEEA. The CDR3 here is CASSSGQDTEAFF. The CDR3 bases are TGTGCCAGCAGCTCCGGGCAGGACACTGAAGCTTTCTTT.

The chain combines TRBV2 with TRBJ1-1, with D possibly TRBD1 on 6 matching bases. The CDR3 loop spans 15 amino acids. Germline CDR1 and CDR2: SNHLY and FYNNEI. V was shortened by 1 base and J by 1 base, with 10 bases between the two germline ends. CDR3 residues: CASSEEDSWNTEAFF. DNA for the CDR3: TGTGCCAGCAGTGAAGAGGACAGCTGGAACACTGAAGCTTTCTTT.